This T cell receptor (beta chain) originates from a study of T-cell memory formation after mild COVID-19 (dated by TCRdb to the early 2020s). Study-wide context: TCR sequence clusters from the two donors were largely donor specific. In a couple of donors, T-cell clones that expanded and contracted after mild COVID-19 were followed by sequencing TCRalpha and TCRbeta repertoires longitudinally. Two young, previously healthy adult volunteers made up the cohort, one male and one female.

This clonotype was seen a few times. The antigen this receptor binds is unknown. Base quality data are lacking; no much larger clone is found one base away. Ficoll-Paque density gradient centrifugation was used to isolate PBMCs. What the authors observed across the whole study: Clones contracting from day 15 to 85 had balanced CD4/CD8 phenotypes, while a second wave expanding from day 15 to 37 was biased towards CD4+. Some responding clones were detected in pre-infection memory, suggesting pre-existing cross-reactive memory T cells joined the SARS-CoV-2 response. The study included only a couple of mild cases, and larger cohorts that include severe cases with pre-infection samples were judged to be necessary. The second-wave clones that peaked on day 37 were not confirmed to be SARS-CoV-2 specific. Contracting CD4+ clones appeared mostly in the CM and EM memory subsets, whereas CD8+ clones were enriched in EMRA.

Via the germline V gene, CDR1 is KGHDR and CDR2 SFDVKD. The germline ends are 13 bases apart after V is trimmed by 7 bases and J by 5 bases. The CDR3 measures 14 amino acids from cysteine to phenylalanine. The kept DNA is CDR3 alone, 42 bases in frame from the first base. Sequencing took place on an Illumina NovaSeq 6000. TCRalpha and TCRbeta cDNA libraries were constructed by 5'RACE with constant-segment primers, with sample barcodes and unique molecular identifiers being introduced. Trizol reagent was used to extract RNA from every sample. Amplification of the libraries took two PCR steps, and the second step added a second sample barcode plus Illumina TruSeq adapters. The libraries were sequenced on an Illumina NovaSeq using 2 x 150 bp paired-end reads. The authors' pipeline ran thus. The reads were demultiplexed and collapsed into UMI-guided consensus sequences using migec v1.2.7. Using mixcr v2.1.11, the UMI consensuses were aligned to TRA and TRB V and J templates and assembled into clonotypes. Expanded or contracted clonotypes were those called significant by both edgeR and NoisET, with noise models trained on biological replicates. For edgeR calls, the cutoffs were a false discovery rate-adjusted p below 0.01 and a log2 fold-change threshold of 1. As an exploratory analysis of dynamics, max-normalized trajectories of the 1000 most abundant clonotypes were examined by PCA with hierarchical clustering. Each responding clone was given a CD4 or CD8 phenotype based on the CD4+ and CD8+ repertoires, which had been sequenced separately. TCRdb reprocessing: public reads trimmed at Q25 with fastp, clones called with MiXCR, in-frame beta chains kept. Entries are consolidated by CDR3 protein sequence, retaining the most common genes and DNA. TCRdb's processing, not the study's, gives the V and J calls here. The table for this sample lists a few hundred thousand distinct CDR3 sequences; roughly 15% of them were counted only once. In total, the top ten clones hold roughly 21% of the sample.

The specimen sequenced was PBMCs or a T cell subset sorted from them (not recorded which). This receptor was identified in a man aged 18 to 30 who had mild COVID-19 (a few samples of this study predate the infection). The sample titles of this study are shuffled in the database, so cell type and time point are left out; the donor was told from shared clones. The rearranged segments are TRBV24-1 and TRBJ2-2; TRBD1 is possibly the D segment (6 matching bases). For the CDR3, the sequence is CATRDGQQTGELFF. The bases read TGTGCCACCAGAGATGGACAGCAAACCGGGGAGCTGTTTTTT.